This TCR beta chain was identified during a study of graft-versus-host responses after intestinal transplantation. The study's findings and limits: Detected in recipient marrow were GvH clones, some of which were first observed in ileum or blood.

The CDR3 covers 15 residues. The V gene lost 0 bases and the J gene lost 2 bases, with 8 bases spanning the gap. Looked up from germline, CDR1 is SGDLS and CDR2 is YYNGEE. Here immunoSEQ multiplex PCR was the method, and the copy in TCRdb shows in-frame clones only, minus some. The profile shows 90,000 to 95,000 clones, 75% to 95% of them singletons. A word on this clone: The antigen is undetermined.

V and J are TRBV9 and TRBJ2-2; no definite D call. The sequence came from a human donor who received an intestinal transplant. The sequencing used unstimulated CD8+ T cells sorted from spleen or lymph node cells, collected before intestinal transplant. CDR3 loop: CASSVGTVNTGELFF. The CDR3 region has the DNA TGTGCCAGCAGCGTAGGAACAGTAAACACCGGGGAGCTGTTTTTT.